The 27 T cell receptor beta chains below were found in one sample sequenced in a study of beta chain features in type 1 diabetes. As every portion of the isolated RNA was reverse transcribed, the sequencing read expressed TCRB transcripts. Clones were read by immunoSEQ multiplex PCR, and TCRdb kept only the in-frame ones, dropping some. The table has just over 600,000 clones, about 16% seen once. Sample: naive CD4+ T cells from blood. The receptors originated from a man in his late teens or twenties in good health.

The CDR3: CASRPLDRAGQYF. CDR3 DNA: TGTGCCAGCAGACCCCTCGACAGGGCCGGGCAGTACTTC. The V and J genes are TRBV27 and TRBJ2-7, with 7 nucleotides matching TRBD1. Germline CDR1 reads MNHEY; CDR2 reads SMNVEV (reference sequence). With V trimmed by 6 bases and J by 9 bases, 11 bases remained unmatched. The CDR3 has 13 residues.

This clone was detected only a few times. The chain couples TRBV7-6 to TRBJ2-3; TRBD1 matches 7 bases. The germline gives CDR1 SGHVS, CDR2 FNYEAQ. The V and J ends lost 2 bases and 4 bases, in that order; junction bases with no gene match: 9. The CDR3 spans 16 residues. The DNA for the CDR3 is TGTGCCAGCAGCTTACCCTACAGGGGCCGGGCAGATACGCAGTATTTT. Protein sequence: CASSLPYRGRADTQYF.

This clone was picked up a small number of times. The genes are TRBV4-1 and TRBJ2-1; D gene ambiguous. The V end lost 0 bases, the J end lost 8 bases, and 20 bases lay between the germline ends. Per the germline V gene, CDR1 is MGHRA and CDR2 is YSYEKL. The CDR3 is made up of 17 amino acids. CDR3 loop: CASSQDRKGNVVDEQFF. CDR3 DNA: TGCGCCAGCAGCCAAGATCGTAAAGGGAACGTAGTTGATGAGCAGTTCTTC.

The sample holds a few counts of this clone. J is TRBJ2-1 and V is TRBV7-2; 10 nucleotides align to TRBD2. Germline V gives CDR1 SGHTA, CDR2 FQGNSA. J gave up 4 bases and V 6 bases, and 6 bases lay outside the gene matches. The CDR3 runs 15 residues. DNA for the CDR3: TGTGCCAGCAGGTGGACTAGCGGACTATACAATGAGCAGTTCTTC. It yields the protein CASRWTSGLYNEQFF.

The chain links TRBV5-1 to TRBJ2-3; weak D call: TRBD1 (6 bases). The CDR3 sequence is 18 residues long. Trimming took 0 bases from V and 1 from J, leaving 18 bases between them. Germline-derived CDR1 and CDR2 are SGHRS and YFSETQ. CDR3 in DNA: TGCGCCAGCAGCTTGGCCGGTCGGCGCAGGGGCCGCACAGATACGCAGTATTTT. Translation: CASSLAGRRRGRTDTQYF.

In this sample, this clone turned up many times. Other DNA sequences in the same sample also yield this CDR3. This chain links TRBV28 with TRBJ2-5; D is undetermined. Trimming removed 5 bases from V and 1 base from J, with 2 bases in between. The CDR3 loop spans 11 amino acids. Per the germline V gene, CDR1 is MDHEN and CDR2 is SYDVKM. The CDR3 loop reads CASSLQETQYF. The CDR3 DNA reads TGTGCCAGCAGTCTCCAAGAGACCCAGTACTTC.

This clone was observed a few times. One end of the junction is discordant with germline, which a read error may explain. The chain couples TRBV7-2 to TRBJ2-1; possibly TRBD1 for D (6 bases). The CDR3 loop spans 16 amino acids. Germline values: CDR1 SGHTA, CDR2 FQGNSA. The CDR3 region has the DNA TGCGCCAGCAGCCAAATCAGGGACAAAGGTTGGGATGAGCAGTTCTTC. This gives the protein CASSQIRDKGWDEQFF.

This clone occurred a few times. The chain uses TRBV2 and TRBJ1-4, with TRBD1 matching 9 bases. V shed 5 bases, J shed 11 bases, and the junction held 6 bases outside the gene matches. Germline CDR1 SNHLY, CDR2 FYNNEI. The CDR3 is made up of 13 amino acids. This chain's CDR3 is CASSRPGTGKLFF. The DNA for the CDR3 is TGTGCCAGCAGTCGTCCCGGGACAGGGAAACTGTTTTTT.

This clone turned up a few times. The V gene is TRBV7-9, the J gene TRBJ1-3, with D uncertain. Germline V lookup: CDR1 SEHNR, CDR2 FQNEAQ (reference sequence). The ends were cut back, 0 bases at V and 0 bases at J, with 9 bases in the middle. The CDR3 length is 16 residues. The CDR3 here is CASSLALRRSGNTIYF. The DNA for the CDR3 is TGTGCCAGCAGCTTAGCGCTCAGGCGCTCTGGAAACACCATATATTTT.

The gene calls are TRBV18 and TRBJ1-6; D gene unclear. CDR1 is KGHSH and CDR2 is LQKENI in the germline V gene. The germline V and J ends were trimmed by 1 base and 13 bases, with 14 bases remaining between them. The CDR3 has 14 residues. The CDR3 region is CASSPRLEQGPLHF. The CDR3 nucleotides read TGTGCCAGCTCACCACGCCTGGAGCAAGGGCCCCTCCACTTT. The full variable domain, in which reference TRBV18 and TRBJ1-6 provide the parts outside the CDR3, is NAGVMQNPRHLVRRRGQEARLRCSPMKGHSHVYWYRQLPEEGLKFMVYLQKENIIDESGMPKERFSAEFPKEGPSILRIQQVVRGDSAAYFCASSPRLEQGPLHFGNGTRLTVT.

This clone was counted a few times. The chain uses TRBV4-1 and TRBJ2-3; D call uncertain. The length of the CDR3 is 13 residues. V was clipped by 1 base and J by 4 bases, with 6 bases between them. The germline V gene encodes CDR1 MGHRA and CDR2 YSYEKL. The CDR3 is CASSQGNADTQYF. CDR3 nucleotides: TGCGCCAGCAGCCAAGGTAACGCAGATACGCAGTATTTT.

This clone was detected a few times. The chain is built from TRBV29-1 and TRBJ1-5, with D possibly matching TRBD1 (5 bases). The V end lost 7 bases, the J end lost 3 bases, and 10 bases lay between the germline ends. The V gene's germline CDR1 is SQVTM and CDR2 ANQGSEA. CDR3 size: 12 residues. CDR3 bases: TGCAGCGCGGGGGGTCCCAATCAGCCCCAGCATTTT. This encodes CSAGGPNQPQHF.

V gene TRBV7-3 combines with J gene TRBJ2-7, with D perhaps given as TRBD1 or TRBD2 (6 bases each). The CDR3 covers 15 residues. V lost 6 bases, J lost 4 bases, and 19 bases lay in between. The germline V gene encodes CDR1 SGHTA and CDR2 FQGTGA. CDR3 amino acids: CASSQGQTRIYEQYF. DNA for the CDR3: TGTGCCAGCAGTCAAGGACAGACTAGAATTTACGAGCAGTACTTC. Drawing the rest from reference TRBV7-3 and TRBJ2-7, the complete variable domain is GAGVSQTPSNKVTEKGKYVELRCDPISGHTALYWYRQSLGQGPEFLIYFQGTGAADDSGLPNDRFFAVRPEGSVSTLKIQRTERGDSAVYLCASSQGQTRIYEQYFGPGTRLTVT.

This clone turned up a few times. CDR3 sequence: CASSLVTGWGETQYF. The CDR3 DNA follows: TGTGCCAGCAGCTTAGTGACGGGTTGGGGAGAGACCCAGTACTTC. This chain uses TRBV7-2 with TRBJ2-5; D is unresolved. Germline V lookup: CDR1 SGHTA, CDR2 FQGNSA. There are 15 residues in the CDR3. V was pared by 1 base and J by 4 bases, with 13 bases between.

The chain has TRBV2 and TRBJ1-2, with 10 bases fitting TRBD1. Per germline, CDR1 SNHLY and CDR2 FYNNEI. After removal of 4 bases from V and 4 bases from J, the junction contained 6 bases not matched to a gene. The CDR3 spans 15 residues. The CDR3 reads CASSVRQGASYGYTF. CDR3 nucleotide sequence: TGTGCCAGCAGTGTTAGACAGGGGGCGAGCTATGGCTACACCTTC.

This clone was recorded a few times. The chain uses TRBV6-1 and TRBJ1-1, with TRBD1 as a possible D gene (5 bases). In germline, CDR1 is MNHNS, CDR2 SASEGT. The CDR3 is made up of 13 amino acids. The V and J ends lost 6 bases and 3 bases respectively, with 11 bases between them. The CDR3 DNA sequence: TGTGCCAGCAGACTCAGGGCGGACACTGAAGCTTTCTTT. Amino acid sequence: CASRLRADTEAFF.

This clone was observed once. V gene TRBV7-2 combines with J gene TRBJ2-3; 7 bases match TRBD2. With V trimmed by 6 bases and J by 1 base, 16 bases remained unmatched. The CDR3 runs 18 residues. From germline, CDR1 is SGHTA and CDR2 FQGNSA. The CDR3 DNA is TGTGCCAGCAGTGTCAGAGGTGGAAGCGGGGTTGGCACAGATACGCAGTATTTT. It encodes CASSVRGGSGVGTDTQYF.

The J gene is TRBJ2-5, the V gene TRBV18; TRBD2 might be the D (6 bases). Germline CDR1 is KGHSH and CDR2 is LQKENI. V was clipped by 3 bases and J by 1 base, with 9 bases between them. The CDR3 covers 14 residues. DNA for the CDR3: TGTGCCAGCTCACCCTACGGGGGCCAAGAGACCCAGTACTTC. Its translation: CASSPYGGQETQYF.

A few counts support this clone. The chain links TRBV7-2 to TRBJ2-3, with TRBD2 matching over 8 bases. This CDR3 spans 17 amino acids. The trim removed 5 bases at V and 2 bases at J, leaving 12 bases unmatched. Germline loops: CDR1 SGHTA, CDR2 FQGNSA. The CDR3 nucleotides read TGTGCCAGCAGCGCTCGGCCAGCGGGGGCCTCCACAGATACGCAGTATTTT. Its protein is CASSARPAGASTDTQYF. Full variable domain (missing parts from reference TRBV7-2 and TRBJ2-3): GAGVSQSPSNKVTEKGKDVELRCDPISGHTALYWYRQSLGQGLEFLIYFQGNSAPDKSGLPSDRFSAERTGGSVSTLTIQRTQQEDSAVYLCASSARPAGASTDTQYFGPGTRLTVL.

This chain connects TRBV7-9 to TRBJ1-2; weak D call: TRBD1 (5 bases). V dropped 6 bases and J dropped 3 bases, with 14 bases sitting between them. Germline V gene sequence: CDR1 SEHNR, CDR2 FQNEAQ (reference sequence). The CDR3 sequence is 14 residues long. The CDR3 DNA reads TGTGCCAGCAGGCAGGGAGGACCCGACTATGGCTACACCTTC. This encodes CASRQGGPDYGYTF.

The chain couples TRBV4-2 to TRBJ1-4; 10 positions match TRBD1. The CDR3 consists of 16 residues. Per the germline V gene, CDR1 is LGHNA and CDR2 is YNFKEQ. The V and J ends lost 4 bases and 0 bases, in that order; junction bases with no gene match: 2. Here the CDR3 reads CASSRQGAATNEKLFF. The CDR3 bases are TGTGCCAGCAGCCGACAGGGGGCAGCAACTAATGAAAAACTGTTTTTT.

This clone was detected only a few times. The chain joins TRBV12-5 to TRBJ1-5, with TRBD1 matching 7 bases. V lost 3 bases, J lost 7 bases, and 3 bases stayed unmatched. The CDR3 extends over 13 amino acids. CDR1 is LGHNT and CDR2 is FRNRAP in the germline V gene. The CDR3 here is CASGFGRGQPQHF. In DNA form, the CDR3 reads TGTGCTAGTGGTTTCGGCAGGGGGCAGCCCCAGCATTTT.

There are many counts of this clone. The gene calls are TRBV10-3 and TRBJ2-2, with TRBD2 identical over 7 bases. The CDR3 is 13 residues long. Germline V CDR1 and CDR2: ENHRY, SYGVKD. The V and J ends lost 11 bases and 4 bases, in that order; junction bases with no gene match: 7. The CDR3 protein is CAVAGASTGELFF. The CDR3 DNA reads TGTGCCGTTGCGGGAGCCAGCACCGGGGAGCTGTTTTTT.

J is TRBJ2-7 and V is TRBV28; 7 nucleotides line up with TRBD2. The V and J ends lost 4 bases and 0 bases, in that order; junction bases with no gene match: 6. Germline assignment: CDR1 MDHEN and CDR2 SYDVKM. The CDR3 length is 15 residues. In nucleotides, the CDR3 is TGTGCCAGCAGTTCCGCCGGGGGGATCTCCTACGAGCAGTACTTC. Translation gives CASSSAGGISYEQYF.

The chain combines TRBV7-9 with TRBJ2-7; D unclear. The CDR3 has 14 amino acids. The V end lost 6 bases, the J end lost 5 bases, and 17 bases lay between the germline ends. CDR1 SEHNR and CDR2 FQNEAQ come from the germline V gene (reference sequence). CDR3 sequence: CASRGTERLHEQYF. CDR3 nucleotides: TGTGCCAGCAGGGGTACAGAACGTCTCCACGAGCAGTACTTC.

This clone was seen more than once but under ten times. This sequence joins TRBV9 and TRBJ2-3, with D possibly being TRBD1 (5 bases). V shed 0 bases and J shed 1 base, with 9 bases lying between them. Germline V gene lookup returns CDR1 SGDLS and CDR2 YYNGEE. The CDR3 runs 15 residues. The CDR3 region has the DNA TGTGCCAGCAGCGTAGCTCCCAGGGGCACAGATACGCAGTATTTT. Residues: CASSVAPRGTDTQYF. Full variable domain (remainder filled in from reference TRBV9 and TRBJ2-3): DSGVTQTPKHLITATGQRVTLRCSPRSGDLSVYWYQQSLDQGLQFLIQYYNGEERAKGNILERFSAQQFPDLHSELNLSSLELGDSALYFCASSVAPRGTDTQYFGPGTRLTVL.

In its sample, this clone was seen a few times. This chain links TRBV7-2 with TRBJ1-1, with D maybe TRBD1 (5 bases). Trimming took 1 base from V and 3 from J, leaving 15 bases between them. CDR1 and CDR2 (germline): SGHTA, FQGNSA. The CDR3 contains 16 residues. The DNA for the CDR3 is TGTGCCAGCAGCTTAGGGGGCTCCGACAGCTACACTGAAGCTTTCTTT. It codes for CASSLGGSDSYTEAFF.